The text below deals with one T cell receptor (beta chain). Its antigen is unknown. Here immunoSEQ multiplex PCR was the method, and the copy in TCRdb shows in-frame clones only, minus some. The sample has 50,000 to 65,000 clones, around nine tenths seen once. The sample originates from a study of OX40 agonist ivuxolimab in advanced cancers. Overall study: Dose-escalation cases comprised hepatocellular carcinoma, melanoma, renal cell or head and neck cancer.

Overall study results and limits: Clones of CD4+ and CD8+ blood T cells grew by week 6 at doses of 0.1 to 3.0 mg/kg.

V lost 5 bases to trimming and J lost 1 base; unmatched junction nucleotides: 10. The CDR3 totals 16 residues. Germline-derived CDR1 and CDR2 are SGHTA and FQGNSA. The cohort excluded patients with autoimmune disease history or systemic immunosuppression. Sample: CD4+ or CD8+ T cells sorted from blood, taken in a trial of the OX40 agonist ivuxolimab. V is TRBV7-2 and J is TRBJ1-2, with 7 bases matching TRBD1. This sequence was found in an adult with an advanced solid tumor such as melanoma, head and neck, liver or kidney cancer. The CDR3 sequence: CASSPGGPRGNYGYTF. The CDR3 DNA reads as TGTGCCAGCAGCCCAGGGGGGCCACGGGGTAACTATGGCTACACCTTC.